Each of the 2 T cell receptor beta chains below was sequenced from the same sample in a study of blood T cell repertoires in COVID-19. The data were produced by immunoSEQ multiplex PCR, yet TCRdb's version contains in-frame clones alone and is incomplete. The sample lists under 95,000 clones; 70% to 85% were seen once. Sequenced: peripheral blood. All receptors come from a woman at least 80 years old with COVID-19, enrolled during active disease.

The chain links TRBV4-3 to TRBJ1-2; 8 nucleotides match TRBD1. The CDR3 runs to 16 residues. Germline V lookup: CDR1 LGHNA, CDR2 YSLEER. The J segment lost 8 bases and the V segment lost 0 bases, leaving 11 bases of the junction unmatched. The CDR3 nucleotides read TGCGCCAGCAGCCAAGAACGGGACAGGCGACTCGGGGGCTACACCTTC. Residues: CASSQERDRRLGGYTF.

The chain uses TRBV5-3 and TRBJ2-3; D is uncertain. TRBV5-3 is recorded as an ORF, its role being uncertain. V shed 5 bases and J shed 1 base, with 5 bases lying between them. The CDR3 is 12 residues long. DNA for the CDR3: TGTGCCAGAAGTCAGGGCACAGATACGCAGTATTTT. It encodes CARSQGTDTQYF.